Each of the 10 T cell receptor beta chains below was sequenced from the same sample in a study of Graves' ophthalmopathy and Graves' hyperthyroidism. RNA transcripts served as template for amplifying TCR beta CDR3 sequences. RT-PCR with HTBI primers came first, then second-round multiplex PCR. TCRdb re-called the multiplex PCR reads through MiXCR, storing one row per CDR3 protein. The sample includes just over 600,000 distinct CDR3 sequences, 20% to 25% of them seen just once. The sequenced material came from peripheral blood. The receptors were sampled from a woman younger than 35 with stable Graves' hyperthyroidism. Some clones in this sample may be carry-over from other donors' samples.

Remarks on this clonotype: The missing conserved phenylalanine or tryptophan at the end of this CDR3 makes a read error likely. This rearrangement joins TRBV6-2 or TRBV6-3 to TRBJ1-5; D is unclear. The length of the CDR3 is 15 residues. Trimming left V 2 bases short and J 3 bases short, with 11 bases between. The germline V gene encodes CDR1 MNHEY and CDR2 SVGEGT. CDR3 in DNA: TGTGCCAGCAGTTACAGAGGGCAGGTCAATCAGCCCCAGCATTTG. This gives the protein CASSYRGQVNQPQHL.

This clonotype was recorded at least ten times. V usage is TRBV12-3 or TRBV12-4 and J usage is TRBJ1-2; tentative D call: TRBD1 (5 bases). This CDR3 region has 13 residues. Trimming stripped 11 bases from V and 3 bases from J, with 16 bases between. Written as DNA, the CDR3 is TGTGCCTCCCATGGGGCAGACCACTATGGCTACACCTTC. It codes for CASHGADHYGYTF.

A few counts support this clonotype. The chain carries TRBV11-2 and TRBJ2-7; 12 nucleotides agree with TRBD2. Germline CDR1 SGHAT, CDR2 FQNNGV. V trimming: 0 bases; J trimming: 4 bases; junction bases outside the gene matches: 1. There are 15 residues in the CDR3. The CDR3 DNA reads as TGTGCCAGCAGCTTAGACACTAGCGGGGGGTACGAGCAGTACTTC. Its protein product is CASSLDTSGGYEQYF.

At least ten counts were recorded for this clonotype. The rearrangement uses TRBV5-1 and TRBJ2-7; D uncertain. This CDR3 comprises 14 residues. V lost 4 bases, J lost 3 bases, and 14 bases lay in between. The germline gives CDR1 SGHRS, CDR2 YFSETQ. CDR3 loop: CASSLTSAHYEQYF. Here the CDR3 DNA reads TGCGCCAGCAGCCTGACATCAGCCCACTACGAGCAGTACTTC.

This CDR3 reads CASSLAGGIGELFF. In DNA form, the CDR3 reads TGTGCCAGCAGTTTAGCGGGAGGGATCGGGGAGCTGTTTTTT. This chain joins TRBV12-3 or TRBV12-4 and TRBJ2-2; 7 bases fit TRBD2. V lost 0 bases and J lost 7; bases outside the gene matches: 2. The CDR3 has 14 residues.

This clonotype has a handful of counts. The chain joins TRBV27 to TRBJ2-2, with TRBD1 matching over 10 bases. The germline V gene encodes CDR1 MNHEY and CDR2 SMNVEV (reference sequence). J was trimmed by 5 bases and V by 2 bases; bases with no gene match: 5. This CDR3 spans 16 amino acids. The CDR3 sequence is CASSLPGQGLTGELFF. Here the CDR3 DNA reads TGTGCCAGCAGTTTACCGGGACAGGGGTTGACCGGGGAGCTGTTTTTT.

This clonotype was detected ten times or more. The genes are TRBV4-1 and TRBJ1-5; D is perhaps TRBD1 (6 bases). The V gene's germline CDR1 is MGHRA and CDR2 YSYEKL. The CDR3 covers 14 residues. With 3 bases removed from V and 6 bases from J, the gap between germline ends came to 12 bases. The DNA for the CDR3 is TGCGCCAGCAGCCACCCCGTCAGGGGTCAGCCCCAGCATTTT. Protein product: CASSHPVRGQPQHF.

The chain recombines TRBV12-3 or TRBV12-4 with TRBJ1-5; D uncertain. The CDR3 is made up of 14 amino acids. With 3 bases removed from V and 6 bases from J, the gap between germline ends came to 12 bases. The CDR3 here is CASSFRRFGQPQHF. In nucleotides, the CDR3 is TGTGCCAGCAGTTTCAGACGGTTTGGTCAGCCCCAGCATTTT.

This clonotype occurred many times. The chain has TRBV13 and TRBJ1-1; D uncertain. This CDR3 has 15 residues. Germline V gene lookup returns CDR1 PRHDT and CDR2 FYEKMQ (reference sequence). V was pared by 0 bases and J by 0 bases, with 8 bases between. The CDR3 sequence: CASSLGIPMNTEAFF. For the CDR3, the DNA is TGTGCCAGCAGCTTAGGGATCCCAATGAACACTGAAGCTTTCTTT. Full variable domain (outside the CDR3, taken from reference TRBV13 and TRBJ1-1): AAGVIQSPRHLIKEKRETATLKCYPIPRHDTVYWYQQGPGQDPQFLISFYEKMQSDKGSIPDRFSAQQFSDYHSELNMSSLELGDSALYFCASSLGIPMNTEAFFGQGTRLTVV.

With regard to this clonotype: A read error is possible here, since a much larger clone lies one base away. No conserved phenylalanine or tryptophan ends this CDR3, so it is likely a read error. This rearrangement joins TRBV6-1 to TRBJ1-1; a weak D match, TRBD1 (5 bases). V was pared by 6 bases and J by 7 bases, with 12 bases between. This CDR3 contains 12 residues. The germline gives CDR1 MNHNS, CDR2 SASEGT. Here the CDR3 DNA reads TGTGCCAGCAGGGCGGGGGGTAATGAAGCTTTCGTT. Protein sequence: CASRAGGNEAFV.